The 17 T cell receptor beta chains listed next were all sequenced from one sample in a study of T cell responses to AZD1222 COVID-19 vaccine. Profiled with immunoSEQ multiplex PCR; TCRdb holds only in-frame clones, not every one. The sample holds roughly 80,000 clones; around 88% are singletons and the top ten take roughly 12%. Material: peripheral blood, obtained 28 days after the second AZD1222 dose. Receptor source: an adult who received the AZD1222 COVID-19 vaccine.

The chain carries TRBV7-8 and TRBJ1-5; D is possibly TRBD1 (5 bases). The CDR3 totals 15 residues. The germline V gene encodes CDR1 SGHVS and CDR2 FQNEAQ. Trimming took 4 bases from V and 11 from J, leaving 21 bases between them. CDR3 amino acids: CASSSMGTPGGSQHF. Written as DNA, the CDR3 is TGTGCCAGCAGCTCGATGGGGACTCCCGGGGGGTCCCAGCATTTT. The entire variable domain, with the rest obtained from reference TRBV7-8 and TRBJ1-5, is as follows: GAGVSQSPRYKVAKRGQDVALRCDPISGHVSLFWYQQALGQGPEFLTYFQNEAQLDKSGLPSDRFFAERPEGSVSTLKIQRTQQEDSAVYLCASSSMGTPGGSQHFGDGTRLSIL.

J is TRBJ2-3 and V is TRBV4-3; no clear D gene. CDR1 and CDR2 (germline): LGHNA, YSLEER. This CDR3 spans 14 amino acids. Trimming cost V 0 bases and J 5 bases, with 9 bases left between them. This chain's CDR3 is CASSQEWAEDTQYF. CDR3 coding DNA: TGCGCCAGCAGCCAAGAATGGGCCGAAGATACGCAGTATTTT.

The chain recombines TRBV7-8 with TRBJ1-4; TRBD1 matches 8 bases. The V gene end was trimmed by 4 bases and the J gene end by 4 bases; junction bases not matched to a gene: 5. Germline CDR1 is SGHVS and CDR2 is FQNEAQ. This CDR3 is 15 amino acids long. The CDR3 loop reads CASSSRQGINEKLFF. The CDR3 DNA sequence: TGTGCCAGCAGCTCCCGACAGGGGATTAATGAAAAACTGTTTTTT.

The rearrangement joins TRBV2 to TRBJ2-7, with 8 bases aligning to TRBD2. J was trimmed by 2 bases and V by 7 bases; bases with no gene match: 7. This CDR3 has 14 amino acids. Germline V gene sequence: CDR1 SNHLY, CDR2 FYNNEI. The CDR3 sequence: CASNPGGRAYEQYF. The CDR3 coding sequence is TGTGCCAGCAATCCGGGGGGGCGCGCCTACGAGCAGTACTTC. The full variable domain, completed using reference TRBV2 and TRBJ2-7, is EPEVTQTPSHQVTQMGQEVILRCVPISNHLYFYWYRQILGQKVEFLVSFYNNEISEKSEIFDDQFSVERPDGSNFTLKIRSTKLEDSAMYFCASNPGGRAYEQYFGPGTRLTVT.

The chain is built from TRBV7-2 and TRBJ2-1, with 8 bases that match TRBD1. The germline V gene has CDR1 SGHTA and CDR2 FQGNSA. This CDR3 is 16 amino acids long. J lost 4 bases, V lost 5 bases, and 10 bases had no gene match. The CDR3 spells CASSPTPGTGYNEQFF. CDR3 nucleotide sequence: TGTGCCAGCAGCCCGACCCCCGGGACAGGATACAATGAGCAGTTCTTC.

The chain links TRBV19 to TRBJ1-2, with 11 bases fitting TRBD1. The germline CDR1 and CDR2 sequences are LNHDA and SQIVND (reference sequence). Losses at the gene ends were 4 bases for V and 6 bases for J; bases not matched to a gene: 1. CDR3 size: 13 residues. This CDR3 reads CASSRDRGNGYTF. The CDR3 DNA sequence: TGTGCCAGTAGTAGGGACAGGGGGAATGGCTACACCTTC.

The rearrangement links TRBV5-1 to TRBJ2-3, with D perhaps being TRBD1 or TRBD2 (6 bases each). This CDR3 contains 16 residues. Trimming stripped 0 bases from V and 2 bases from J, with 13 bases between. Germline assignment: CDR1 SGHRS and CDR2 YFSETQ. CDR3 protein: CASSLGGRGPTDTQYF. CDR3 in DNA: TGCGCCAGCAGCTTGGGGGGGCGGGGTCCCACAGATACGCAGTATTTT.

The chain is built from TRBV7-9 and TRBJ1-2; D gene ambiguous. V was cut by 1 base and J by 4 bases, with 10 bases left in between. Germline assignment: CDR1 SEHNR and CDR2 FQNEAQ (reference sequence). This CDR3 comprises 14 residues. CDR3 amino acids: CASSLETSAYGYTF. The CDR3 nucleotides read TGTGCCAGCAGCTTAGAGACATCTGCCTATGGCTACACCTTC.

The rearrangement uses TRBV7-9 and TRBJ2-7, with no clear D. V lost 4 bases to trimming and J lost 0 bases, with 4 bases between them. This CDR3 is built from 12 residues. Germline loops: CDR1 SEHNR, CDR2 FQNEAQ (reference sequence). The CDR3: CASSSTSYEQYF. CDR3 DNA: TGTGCCAGCAGCTCGACCTCCTACGAGCAGTACTTC.

The chain couples TRBV28 to TRBJ1-6; tentatively, D is TRBD1 (6 bases). Trimming took off 6 bases at V and 0 bases at J, with 15 bases between the two ends. The CDR3 runs 17 residues. Germline V gives CDR1 MDHEN, CDR2 SYDVKM. CDR3 bases: TGTGCCAGCAGGTGGGACAAAATAAGCTCCTATAATTCACCCCTCCACTTT. Translating it yields CASRWDKISSYNSPLHF.

The chain joins TRBV28 to TRBJ2-7; TRBD1 or TRBD2 may be the D gene (5 bases each). Germline assignment: CDR1 MDHEN and CDR2 SYDVKM. Trimming took off 2 bases at V and 2 bases at J, with 13 bases between the two ends. The CDR3 runs 15 residues. The CDR3 region is CASSLQVQGPYEQYF. In DNA form, the CDR3 reads TGTGCCAGCAGTTTACAAGTCCAGGGACCCTACGAGCAGTACTTC.

This chain joins TRBV18 and TRBJ2-5, with D tentatively TRBD1 (6 bases). Deletions cut 3 bases from V and 2 bases from J, with 7 bases between. CDR1 is KGHSH and CDR2 is LQKENI in the germline V gene. This CDR3 is 13 amino acids long. CDR3 in amino acids: CASSPDRQETQYF. CDR3 bases: TGTGCCAGCTCACCGGACAGACAAGAGACCCAGTACTTC.

CDR3 DNA: TGTGCCAGCAGTGTGAGGAGAGAGACCCAGTACTTC. It specifies CASSVRRETQYF. The V and J genes are TRBV2 and TRBJ2-5, with D unresolved. CDR1 is SNHLY, CDR2 FYNNEI, per germline. Trimming took 4 bases from V and 4 from J, leaving 7 bases between them. This CDR3 is built from 12 residues.

This clone has only one observation. The rearrangement links TRBV15 to TRBJ1-2, with D possibly matching TRBD1 (6 bases). The CDR3 loop spans 13 amino acids. With 0 bases removed from V and 6 bases from J, the gap between germline ends came to 8 bases. The germline gives CDR1 LNHNV, CDR2 YYDKDF (reference sequence). The CDR3 sequence: CATSRDRGDGYTF. CDR3 DNA: TGTGCCACCAGCAGAGATAGGGGGGATGGCTACACCTTC.

V gene TRBV13 combines with J gene TRBJ2-7; D gene ambiguous. The CDR3 consists of 13 residues. CDR1 and CDR2 from the germline V gene are PRHDT and FYEKMQ (reference sequence). V was pared by 5 bases and J by 2 bases, with 10 bases between. CDR3 loop: CASSPPSAYEQYF. In DNA form, the CDR3 reads TGTGCCAGCAGCCCCCCCTCCGCCTACGAGCAGTACTTC.

The chain uses TRBV7-9 and TRBJ1-2; 10 bases align to TRBD1. Germline V gene lookup returns CDR1 SEHNR and CDR2 FQNEAQ (reference sequence). With 5 bases clipped from V and 8 bases from J, the junction kept 8 bases outside the gene matches. The CDR3 contains 14 residues. CDR3 in DNA: TGTGCCAGCAGCGTAGGACGGGACAGGGGCGGCTACACCTTC. Protein sequence: CASSVGRDRGGYTF.

This chain joins TRBV4-1 and TRBJ1-1; D might be TRBD1 (6 bases). The CDR3 covers 14 residues. Germline V gene sequence: CDR1 MGHRA, CDR2 YSYEKL. The V end lost 5 bases, the J end lost 3 bases, and 13 bases lay between the germline ends. The chain's CDR3 is CASSVQGWDTEAFF. CDR3 DNA: TGCGCCAGCAGCGTGCAGGGGTGGGACACTGAAGCTTTCTTT.